The source of this T cell receptor (beta chain) is a study of blood T cell repertoires in COVID-19. Study at large: The origin of the acute and convalescent COVID-19 samples was the United States, Italy and Spain. Nucleic acid was either cDNA or gDNA, and it came from T cells, B-cell-depleted T cells, or PBMCs.

Methods used by the authors: Reference gene primers were amplified, and this amplification served to estimate nucleated cell counts. Only in-frame clones appear in the TCRdb table, and some are missing; sequencing was by immunoSEQ multiplex PCR. V, J and clone size are taken as reported in that table, and D and trimming were inferred from the DNA itself. The table includes 280,000 or so clones, under 90% detected once. This CDR3 has 18 amino acids. The germline V gene encodes CDR1 SGDLS and CDR2 YYNGEE. The trim removed 0 bases at V and 0 bases at J, leaving 8 bases unmatched. The sequence was collected from a woman aged 45 to 65 who had recovered from COVID-19. This chain joins TRBV9 and TRBJ1-3; TRBD1 matches 8 bases. Specimen: peripheral blood. The CDR3 sequence: CASSVGPGGKSSGNTIYF. CDR3 DNA sequence: TGTGCCAGCAGCGTAGGGCCAGGGGGCAAGAGCTCTGGAAACACCATATATTTT.